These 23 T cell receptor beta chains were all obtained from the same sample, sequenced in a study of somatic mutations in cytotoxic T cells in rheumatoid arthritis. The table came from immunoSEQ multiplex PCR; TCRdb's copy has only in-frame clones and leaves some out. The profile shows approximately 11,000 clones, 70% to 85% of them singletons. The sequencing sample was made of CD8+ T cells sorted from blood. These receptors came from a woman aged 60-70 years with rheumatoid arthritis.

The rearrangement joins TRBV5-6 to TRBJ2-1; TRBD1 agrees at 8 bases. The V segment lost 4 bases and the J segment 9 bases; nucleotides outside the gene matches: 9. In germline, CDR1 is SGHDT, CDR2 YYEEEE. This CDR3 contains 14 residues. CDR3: CASSVDREVSEQFF. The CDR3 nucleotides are TGTGCCAGCAGCGTGGACAGGGAAGTTAGTGAGCAGTTCTTC.

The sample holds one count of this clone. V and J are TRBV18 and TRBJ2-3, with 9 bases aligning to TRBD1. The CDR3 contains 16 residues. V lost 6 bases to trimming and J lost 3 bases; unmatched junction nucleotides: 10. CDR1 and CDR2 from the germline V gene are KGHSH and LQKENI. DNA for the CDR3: TGTGCCAGCTCGCCGGACTCGGGACAGGGAACAGATACGCAGTATTTT. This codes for CASSPDSGQGTDTQYF.

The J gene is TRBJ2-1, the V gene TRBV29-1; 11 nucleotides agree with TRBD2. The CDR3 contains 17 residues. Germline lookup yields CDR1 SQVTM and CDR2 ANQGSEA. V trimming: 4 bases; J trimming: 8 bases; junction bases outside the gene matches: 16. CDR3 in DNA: TGCAGCGTTGGAACTATTAGCGGGAGGGCCTTTACGGATGAGCAGTTCTTC. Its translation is CSVGTISGRAFTDEQFF.

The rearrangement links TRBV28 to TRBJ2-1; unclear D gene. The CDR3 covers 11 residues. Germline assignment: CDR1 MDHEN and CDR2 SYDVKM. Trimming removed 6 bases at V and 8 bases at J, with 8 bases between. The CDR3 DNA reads TGTGCCAGCAGCCCCCTACATGAGCAGTTCTTC. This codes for CASSPLHEQFF.

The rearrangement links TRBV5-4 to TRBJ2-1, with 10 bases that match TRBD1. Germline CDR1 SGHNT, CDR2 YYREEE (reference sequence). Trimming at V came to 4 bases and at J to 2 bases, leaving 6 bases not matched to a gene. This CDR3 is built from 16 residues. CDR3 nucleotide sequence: TGTGCCAGCAGCCTTAGCGACAGGGGGCCCTACAATGAGCAGTTCTTC. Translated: CASSLSDRGPYNEQFF.

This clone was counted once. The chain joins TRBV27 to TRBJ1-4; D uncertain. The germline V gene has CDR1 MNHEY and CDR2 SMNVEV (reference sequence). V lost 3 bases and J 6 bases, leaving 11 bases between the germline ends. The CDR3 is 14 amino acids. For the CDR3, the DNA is TGTGCCAGCAGTTTGGGAGCGGCGCATGAAAAACTGTTTTTT. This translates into CASSLGAAHEKLFF.

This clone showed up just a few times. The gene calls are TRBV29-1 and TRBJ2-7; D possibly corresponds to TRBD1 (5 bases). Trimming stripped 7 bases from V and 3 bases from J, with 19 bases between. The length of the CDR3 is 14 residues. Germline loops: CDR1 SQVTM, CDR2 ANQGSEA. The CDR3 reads CSAGRVGPDYEQYF. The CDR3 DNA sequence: TGCAGCGCCGGAAGGGTGGGGCCGGACTACGAGCAGTACTTC.

CDR3 sequence: CASSFLAGVSYEQYF. In DNA form, the CDR3 reads TGTGCCAGCAGTTTCCTAGCGGGAGTGTCCTACGAGCAGTACTTC. The chain uses TRBV28 and TRBJ2-7; TRBD2 matches 10 bases. V trimming: 3 bases; J trimming: 1 base; junction bases outside the gene matches: 3. The length of the CDR3 is 15 residues. The V gene's germline CDR1 is MDHEN and CDR2 SYDVKM.

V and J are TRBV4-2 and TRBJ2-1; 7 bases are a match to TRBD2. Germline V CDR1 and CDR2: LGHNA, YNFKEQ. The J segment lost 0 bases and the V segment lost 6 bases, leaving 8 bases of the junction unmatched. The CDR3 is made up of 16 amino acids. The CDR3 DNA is TGTGCCAGCAGAGCCGTAGCGGGCGTCTCCTACAATGAGCAGTTCTTC. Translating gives CASRAVAGVSYNEQFF.

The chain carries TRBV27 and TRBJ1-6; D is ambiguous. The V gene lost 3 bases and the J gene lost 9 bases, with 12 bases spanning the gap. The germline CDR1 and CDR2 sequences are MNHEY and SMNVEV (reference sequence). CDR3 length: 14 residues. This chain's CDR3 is CASSFRRESSPLHF. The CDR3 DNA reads TGTGCCAGCAGTTTCCGGAGGGAGAGTTCACCCCTCCACTTT.

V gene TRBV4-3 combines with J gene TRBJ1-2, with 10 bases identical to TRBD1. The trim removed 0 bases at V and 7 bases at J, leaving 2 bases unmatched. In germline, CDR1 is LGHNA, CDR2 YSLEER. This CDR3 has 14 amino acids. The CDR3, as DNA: TGCGCCAGCAGCCAAGAGGGACAGGGGCTTGGCTACACCTTC. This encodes CASSQEGQGLGYTF.

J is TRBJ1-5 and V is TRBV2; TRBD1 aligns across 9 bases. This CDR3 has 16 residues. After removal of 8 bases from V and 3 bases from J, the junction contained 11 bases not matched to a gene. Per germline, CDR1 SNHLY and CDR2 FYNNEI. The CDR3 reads CASDPGQGRSNQPQHF. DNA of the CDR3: TGTGCCAGCGATCCGGGACAGGGCAGGTCCAATCAGCCCCAGCATTTT.

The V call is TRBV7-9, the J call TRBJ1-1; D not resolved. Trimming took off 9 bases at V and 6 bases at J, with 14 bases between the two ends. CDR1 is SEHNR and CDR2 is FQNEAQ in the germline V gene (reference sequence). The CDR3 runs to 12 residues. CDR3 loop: CASYLLFPEAFF. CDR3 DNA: TGTGCCAGTTATCTTTTATTCCCTGAAGCTTTCTTT.

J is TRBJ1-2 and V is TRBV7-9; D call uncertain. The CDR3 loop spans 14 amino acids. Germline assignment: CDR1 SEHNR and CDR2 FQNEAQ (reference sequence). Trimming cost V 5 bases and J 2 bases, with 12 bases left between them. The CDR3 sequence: CASSALTENYGYTF. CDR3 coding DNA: TGTGCCAGCAGCGCGCTCACAGAAAACTATGGCTACACCTTC. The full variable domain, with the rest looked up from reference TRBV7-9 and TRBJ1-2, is DTGVSQNPRHKITKRGQNVTFRCDPISEHNRLYWYRQTLGQGPEFLTYFQNEAQLEKSRLLSDRFSAERPKGSFSTLEIQRTEQGDSAMYLCASSALTENYGYTFGSGTRLTVV.

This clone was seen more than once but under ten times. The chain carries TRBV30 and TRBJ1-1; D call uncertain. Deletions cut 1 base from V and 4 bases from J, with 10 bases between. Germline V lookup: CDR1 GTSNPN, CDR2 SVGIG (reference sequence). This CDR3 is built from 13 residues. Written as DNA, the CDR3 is TGTGCCTGGAGTGGGGATGGGAGCACTGAAGCTTTCTTT. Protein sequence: CAWSGDGSTEAFF.

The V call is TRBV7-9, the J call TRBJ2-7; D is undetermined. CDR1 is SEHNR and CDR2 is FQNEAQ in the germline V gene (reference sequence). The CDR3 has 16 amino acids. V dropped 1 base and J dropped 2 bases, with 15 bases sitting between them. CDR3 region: CASSLVGGRRTYEQYF. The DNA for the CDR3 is TGTGCCAGCAGCTTAGTAGGCGGTCGGCGAACCTACGAGCAGTACTTC.

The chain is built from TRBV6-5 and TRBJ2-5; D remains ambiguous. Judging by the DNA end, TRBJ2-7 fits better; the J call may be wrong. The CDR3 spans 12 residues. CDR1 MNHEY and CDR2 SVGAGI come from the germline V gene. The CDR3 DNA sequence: TGTGCCAGCAGTTCCATCTCCTACGAGCAGTACTTC. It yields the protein CASSSISYEQYF.

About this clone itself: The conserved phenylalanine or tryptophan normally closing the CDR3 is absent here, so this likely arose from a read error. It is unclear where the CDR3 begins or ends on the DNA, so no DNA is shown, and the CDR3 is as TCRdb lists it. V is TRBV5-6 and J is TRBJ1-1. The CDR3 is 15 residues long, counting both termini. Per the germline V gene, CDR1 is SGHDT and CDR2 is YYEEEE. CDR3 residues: CASSLARDFDTEALS.

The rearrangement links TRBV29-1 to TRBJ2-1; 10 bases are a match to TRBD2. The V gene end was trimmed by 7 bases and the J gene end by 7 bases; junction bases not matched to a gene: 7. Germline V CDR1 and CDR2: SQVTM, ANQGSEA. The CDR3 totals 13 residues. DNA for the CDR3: TGCAGCGCCTCTAGCGGGAGTAAGAATGAGCAGTTCTTC. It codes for CSASSGSKNEQFF.

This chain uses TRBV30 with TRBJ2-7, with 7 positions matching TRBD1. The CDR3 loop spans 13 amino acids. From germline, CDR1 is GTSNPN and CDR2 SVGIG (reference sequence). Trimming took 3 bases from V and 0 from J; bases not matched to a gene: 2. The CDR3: CAWRRDSSYEQYF. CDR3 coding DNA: TGTGCCTGGAGAAGGGACAGCTCCTACGAGCAGTACTTC.

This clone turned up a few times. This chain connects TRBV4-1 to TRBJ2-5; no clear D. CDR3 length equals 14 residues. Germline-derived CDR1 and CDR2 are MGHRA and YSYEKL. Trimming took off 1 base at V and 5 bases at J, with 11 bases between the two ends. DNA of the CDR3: TGCGCCAGCAGCCAAGTAACTGACGGGGAGACCCAGTACTTC. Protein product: CASSQVTDGETQYF.

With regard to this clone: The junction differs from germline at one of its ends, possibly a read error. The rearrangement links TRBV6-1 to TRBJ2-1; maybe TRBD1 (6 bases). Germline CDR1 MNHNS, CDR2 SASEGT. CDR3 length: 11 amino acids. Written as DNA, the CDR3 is TGTGCCAGCGGGGGCGGGCTGGTTCGAATCTTC. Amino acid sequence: CASGGGLVRIF.

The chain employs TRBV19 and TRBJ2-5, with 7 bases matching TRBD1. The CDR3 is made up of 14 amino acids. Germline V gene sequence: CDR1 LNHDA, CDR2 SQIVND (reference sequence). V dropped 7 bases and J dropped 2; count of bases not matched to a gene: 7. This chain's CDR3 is CASTGTEAQETQYF. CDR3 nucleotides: TGTGCCAGTACCGGGACAGAAGCACAAGAGACCCAGTACTTC. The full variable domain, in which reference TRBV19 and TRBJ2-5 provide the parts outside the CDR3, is DGGITQSPKYLFRKEGQNVTLSCEQNLNHDAMYWYRQDPGQGLRLIYYSQIVNDFQKGDIAEGYSVSREKKESFPLTVTSAQKNPTAFYLCASTGTEAQETQYFGPGTRLLVL.